Listed below are T cell receptor beta chains from one sample, sequenced in a study of OX40 agonist ivuxolimab in advanced cancers. The repertoire was sequenced with immunoSEQ multiplex PCR; TCRdb's copy has only in-frame clones and lacks some. The sample has tens of thousands of clones, 87% seen once. The sequenced sample was CD4+ or CD8+ T cells sorted from blood, obtained in a trial of the OX40 agonist ivuxolimab. Receptors originate from an adult with an advanced solid tumor such as melanoma, head and neck, liver or kidney cancer. The CDR3 runs from the conserved cysteine through the conserved F or W. D genes are given only for firm matches. Clone size is stated in some rows and not others, as once, few, many or a class when expanded.

NA,TRBV5-4,TRBD1,TRBJ2-5,CASSHDRVRQETQYF,TGTGCCAGCAGCCACGACAGGGTTCGCCAAGAGACCCAGTACTTC
NA,TRBV11-2,TRBD1,TRBJ2-7,CASRDRHSYEQYF,TGTGCCAGCCGGGACAGGCACTCCTACGAGCAGTACTTC
NA,TRBV4-1,NA,TRBJ2-7,CASSQVAGYSYEQYF,TGCGCCAGCAGCCAAGTGGCAGGCTACTCCTACGAGCAGTACTTC
NA,TRBV28,TRBD2,TRBJ2-2,CASRPRLRGRGTSPLSKNTGELFF,TGTGCCAGCAGGCCGCGATTAAGGGGCCGGGGGACTAGCCCACTAAGTAAGAACACCGGGGAGCTGTTTTTT
NA,TRBV28,NA,TRBJ2-2,CASSPSNTGELFF,TGTGCCAGCAGTCCCTCGAACACCGGGGAGCTGTTTTTT
NA,TRBV28,NA,TRBJ1-5,CASLGGSWGQPQHF,TGTGCCAGCCTCGGGGGGTCCTGGGGTCAGCCCCAGCATTTT
NA,TRBV5-8,NA,TRBJ2-4,CASSLFGEGAKNIQYF,TGTGCCAGCAGCTTGTTCGGGGAAGGCGCCAAAAACATTCAGTACTTC
NA,TRBV7-8,NA,TRBJ1-2,CASSLALYGYTF,TGTGCCAGCAGCTTAGCGCTCTATGGCTACACCTTC
NA,TRBV27,TRBD1,TRBJ2-7,CASSLRDRGDSSYEQYF,TGTGCCAGCAGTCTCCGGGACAGGGGCGATAGCTCCTACGAGCAGTACTTC
NA,TRBV5-4,TRBD1,TRBJ1-2,CASSPGTGRDYGYTF,TGTGCCAGCAGCCCAGGGACAGGGCGGGACTATGGCTACACCTTC
NA,TRBV7-3,TRBD2,TRBJ2-5,CASSAGGGVETQYF,TGTGCCAGCAGCGCAGGCGGGGGGGTGGAGACCCAGTACTTC
NA,TRBV7-3,NA,TRBJ2-2,CASSPSGSEELFF,TGTGCCAGCAGCCCAAGTGGGAGCGAGGAGCTGTTTTTT
NA,TRBV10-3,NA,TRBJ1-1,CAIREGNLNTEAFF,TGTGCCATCAGAGAGGGGAACTTGAACACTGAAGCTTTCTTT
NA,TRBV6-6,TRBD1,TRBJ1-2,CASRATGQKAYGYTF,TGTGCCAGCAGGGCGACAGGGCAGAAGGCCTATGGCTACACCTTC
NA,TRBV6-5,TRBD1,TRBJ1-2,CASSRISGTEDGYTF,TGTGCCAGCAGTCGAATCTCGGGGACAGAGGATGGCTACACCTTC
NA,TRBV6-5,TRBD1,TRBJ2-7,CASSPTGTGSYEQYF,TGTGCCAGCAGCCCCACCGGGACAGGGAGTTACGAGCAGTACTTC
NA,TRBV7-6,NA,TRBJ2-2,CASSSYGQNTGELFF,TGTGCCAGCAGTTCTTATGGGCAGAACACCGGGGAGCTGTTTTTT
NA,TRBV9,NA,TRBJ1-3,CASSVSGVPGNTIYF,TGTGCCAGCAGCGTATCCGGGGTCCCTGGAAACACCATATATTTT
NA,TRBV19,TRBD1,TRBJ2-7,CASTPGQGSYEQYF,TGTGCCAGTACTCCGGGACAGGGATCCTACGAGCAGTACTTC
NA,TRBV5-5,NA,TRBJ1-1,CASSVIQGFNTEAFF,TGTGCCAGCAGCGTCATACAGGGCTTCAACACTGAAGCTTTCTTT
few,TRBV2,TRBD2,TRBJ2-5,CASILGGLAGKETQYF,TGTGCCAGCATCCTAGGGGGACTAGCGGGCAAAGAGACCCAGTACTTC
NA,TRBV28,TRBD1,TRBJ1-1,CASSLGGLALGTGKGFF,TGTGCCAGCAGTTTAGGAGGGCTTGCCCTCGGGACAGGGAAGGGTTTCTTT
NA,TRBV30,NA,TRBJ2-4,CAWSRGRAGLAKNIQYF,TGTGCCTGGAGTAGGGGGAGGGCCGGTTTGGCCAAAAACATTCAGTACTTC
NA,TRBV14,TRBD2,TRBJ2-1,CASSQDRLAGGYGEQFF,TGTGCCAGCAGCCAAGATCGGCTAGCGGGGGGGTATGGAGAGCAGTTCTTC
NA,TRBV9,TRBD2,TRBJ2-7,CASSRTSGKGEQYF,TGTGCCAGCAGCAGAACTAGCGGGAAGGGCGAGCAGTACTTC
NA,TRBV27,TRBD1,TRBJ1-6,CASSLDRQSSSYNSPLHF,TGTGCCAGCAGCCTGGACAGGCAGTCCTCCTCATATAATTCACCCCTCCACTTT
NA,TRBV5-1,TRBD2,TRBJ2-4,CASSLGLAGGGNIQYF,TGCGCCAGCAGCCTGGGACTAGCGGGAGGTGGAAACATTCAGTACTTC
once,TRBV7-9,NA,TRBJ1-5,CASSLRGSNQPQHF,TGTGCCAGCAGCTTAAGAGGGAGCAATCAGCCCCAGCATTTT
NA,TRBV4-1,NA,TRBJ2-5,CASSRRTAGQETQYF,TGCGCCAGCAGCCGACGAACGGCGGGCCAAGAGACCCAGTACTTC
NA,TRBV28,NA,TRBJ1-2,CASSLSSGPSGYTF,TGTGCCAGCAGTTTAAGCTCTGGGCCCTCTGGCTACACCTTC
NA,TRBV7-9,NA,TRBJ2-1,CASLAIAYNEQFF,TGTGCCAGCCTAGCGATAGCCTACAATGAGCAGTTCTTC
NA,TRBV6-5,TRBD1,TRBJ1-4,CASSFRDREKLFF,TGTGCCAGCAGTTTCCGGGACAGAGAAAAACTGTTTTTT